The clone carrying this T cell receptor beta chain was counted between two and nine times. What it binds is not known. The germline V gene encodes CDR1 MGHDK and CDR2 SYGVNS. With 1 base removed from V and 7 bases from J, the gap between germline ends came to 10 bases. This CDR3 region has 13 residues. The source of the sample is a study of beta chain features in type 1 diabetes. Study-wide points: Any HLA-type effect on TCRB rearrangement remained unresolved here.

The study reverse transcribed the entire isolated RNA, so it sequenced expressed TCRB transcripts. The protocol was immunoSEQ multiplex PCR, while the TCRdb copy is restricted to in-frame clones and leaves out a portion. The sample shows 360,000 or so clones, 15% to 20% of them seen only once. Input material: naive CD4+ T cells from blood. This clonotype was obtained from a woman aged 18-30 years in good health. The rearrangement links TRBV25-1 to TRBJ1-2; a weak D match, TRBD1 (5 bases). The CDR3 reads CASSEWAGSGYTF. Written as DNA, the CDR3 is TGTGCCAGCAGTGAATGGGCAGGGTCTGGCTACACCTTC.